Each of the 17 T cell receptor beta chains below was sequenced from the same sample in a study of T cells after yellow fever vaccination. TCRdb reanalysed the 5' RACE reads using MiXCR and keeps one entry per CDR3 protein. Here the sample spans just under 600,000 distinct CDR3 sequences, about 14% being singletons. Sequenced here: PBMCs, sampled on the day of the yellow fever booster vaccination. Receptors originate from a man younger than 45 who received the YFV17D yellow fever vaccine.

This chain links TRBV7-2 with TRBJ1-3; TRBD1 is a possible D gene (5 bases). Germline V lookup: CDR1 SGHTA, CDR2 FQGNSA. Trimming removed 2 bases at V and 0 bases at J, with 11 bases between. This CDR3 region has 16 residues. The CDR3 loop is CASSLRGGLSGNTIYF. Here the CDR3 DNA reads TGTGCCAGCAGCTTAAGGGGAGGCCTCTCTGGAAACACCATATATTTT.

The chain has TRBV20-1 and TRBJ1-5; D might be TRBD1 (5 bases). CDR3 length: 13 amino acids. Germline V gives CDR1 DFQATT, CDR2 SNEGSKA (reference sequence). V dropped 1 base and J dropped 7 bases, with 11 bases sitting between them. CDR3 amino acids: CSARGQGRQPQHF. DNA of the CDR3: TGCAGTGCTAGAGGGCAGGGTAGGCAGCCCCAGCATTTT.

This chain connects TRBV6-5 to TRBJ1-4; no clear D gene. This CDR3 region has 14 residues. The germline V and J ends were trimmed by 6 bases and 0 bases, with 8 bases remaining between them. The V gene's germline CDR1 is MNHEY and CDR2 SVGAGI. The CDR3: CASSYEATNEKLFF. CDR3 in DNA: TGTGCCAGCAGCTATGAAGCAACTAATGAAAAACTGTTTTTT.

This clonotype was picked up a small number of times. The chain has TRBV6-5 and TRBJ1-1; D remains ambiguous. The germline V gene has CDR1 MNHEY and CDR2 SVGAGI. The CDR3 loop spans 14 amino acids. Trimming left V 2 bases short and J 2 bases short, with 9 bases between. The CDR3 bases are TGTGCCAGCAGTTACGGCTCACTAAACACTGAAGCTTTCTTT. It encodes CASSYGSLNTEAFF.

This clonotype occurred a few times. The chain joins TRBV7-2 to TRBJ2-1; 7 nucleotides align to TRBD2. The V segment lost 5 bases and the J segment 5 bases; nucleotides outside the gene matches: 6. Germline V gene sequence: CDR1 SGHTA, CDR2 FQGNSA. CDR3 length: 14 amino acids. The CDR3, as DNA: TGTGCCAGCAGCCGAGGGACTACGGACAATGAGCAGTTCTTC. Amino acids: CASSRGTTDNEQFF.

This sequence joins TRBV5-1 and TRBJ2-5; TRBD2 matches 8 bases. Trimming took 0 bases from V and 4 from J; bases not matched to a gene: 8. There are 16 residues in the CDR3. Per germline, CDR1 SGHRS and CDR2 YFSETQ. CDR3 sequence reads: CASSLGGAAGGETQYF. Written as DNA, the CDR3 is TGCGCCAGCAGCTTGGGAGGCGCGGCGGGAGGAGAGACCCAGTACTTC.

A few counts support this clonotype. The chain carries TRBV7-9 and TRBJ2-5; 8 bases align to TRBD2. CDR1 SEHNR and CDR2 FQNEAQ come from the germline V gene (reference sequence). V was pared by 8 bases and J by 5 bases, with 16 bases of the junction left unmatched. The CDR3 covers 16 residues. This CDR3 reads CASRARTAGGGETQYF. DNA for the CDR3: TGTGCCAGCCGGGCTAGGACGGCGGGGGGAGGCGAGACCCAGTACTTC.

The chain uses TRBV4-3 and TRBJ2-7; D unresolved. CDR1 and CDR2 from the germline V gene are LGHNA and YSLEER. V was clipped by 0 bases and J by 7 bases, with 13 bases between them. The CDR3 runs 14 residues. The CDR3 DNA is TGCGCCAGCAGCCAAGATAGGGCGTTGGGAGAGCAGTACTTC. This sequence encodes CASSQDRALGEQYF.

The chain carries TRBV20-1 and TRBJ1-1; D is perhaps TRBD1 (5 bases). Germline CDR1 reads DFQATT; CDR2 reads SNEGSKA (reference sequence). The CDR3 has 14 residues. The CDR3 DNA is TGCAGACCCAGACCTACAGGAAAGAACACTGAAGCTTTCTTT. Protein sequence: CRPRPTGKNTEAFF.

This clonotype was observed a few times. The chain carries TRBV4-1 and TRBJ1-1; D might be TRBD1 (5 bases). V was shortened by 0 bases and J by 6 bases, with 11 bases between the two germline ends. Germline V gene sequence: CDR1 MGHRA, CDR2 YSYEKL. The CDR3 is 14 residues long. This CDR3 is CASSQEGRGSEAFF. CDR3 DNA: TGCGCCAGCAGCCAAGAAGGGAGGGGATCTGAAGCTTTCTTT.

This clonotype was seen a few times. This rearrangement joins TRBV4-2 to TRBJ1-1; maybe TRBD1 (5 bases). V lost 5 bases, J lost 1 base, and 11 bases lay in between. Germline V gives CDR1 LGHNA, CDR2 YNFKEQ. The CDR3 spans 14 residues. The CDR3 loop reads CASSSGHSNTEAFF. The CDR3 nucleotides are TGTGCCAGCAGCTCCGGACACTCGAACACTGAAGCTTTCTTT.

This clonotype occurred a few times. The chain uses TRBV5-1 and TRBJ2-7, with D hard to call. The CDR3 sequence is 13 residues long. Trimming shortened V by 5 bases and J by 5 bases, and 14 bases separated the two germline ends. Germline lookup yields CDR1 SGHRS and CDR2 YFSETQ. Written as DNA, the CDR3 is TGCGCCAGCAGTCTACTCGGTTCAAACGAGCAGTACTTC. It encodes CASSLLGSNEQYF.

This clonotype has a handful of counts. This sequence joins TRBV12-3 or TRBV12-4 and TRBJ1-5; 7 bases fit TRBD1. The CDR3 has 13 amino acids. After removal of 11 bases from V and 6 bases from J, the junction contained 10 bases not matched to a gene. The CDR3 is CACRQGGGQPQHF. CDR3 DNA sequence: TGTGCCTGTAGACAGGGTGGGGGTCAGCCCCAGCATTTT.

The rearrangement links TRBV2 to TRBJ2-5, with 14 bases aligning to TRBD2. The CDR3 has 14 residues. Germline trimming cut 11 bases from V and 8 bases from J; bases unmatched to any gene: 10. Germline V gene sequence: CDR1 SNHLY, CDR2 FYNNEI. The CDR3: CAGRSGTSGSTQYF. The CDR3 DNA sequence: TGTGCCGGCCGATCCGGGACTAGCGGGAGTACCCAGTACTTC.

This chain uses TRBV10-1 with TRBJ2-1; 7 bases line up with TRBD1. Germline CDR1 WNHNN, CDR2 SYGVQD (reference sequence). The CDR3 totals 15 residues. Trimming removed 3 bases from V and 4 bases from J; junction bases left unmatched: 6. This CDR3 reads CASSDPSGGYNEQFF. CDR3 DNA: TGCGCCAGCAGTGACCCATCAGGGGGTTACAATGAGCAGTTCTTC.

The chain combines TRBV6-6 with TRBJ2-3; 9 nucleotides match TRBD1. V was pared by 10 bases and J by 5 bases, with 7 bases of the junction left unmatched. Germline lookup yields CDR1 MNHNY and CDR2 SVGAGI (reference sequence). The CDR3 is 13 residues long. CDR3 DNA: TGTGCCATCCGGGACAGGGCCTTAGATACGCAGTATTTT. It yields the protein CAIRDRALDTQYF.

This sequence joins TRBV29-1 and TRBJ2-1; a weak D match, TRBD2 (5 bases). CDR1 is SQVTM and CDR2 is ANQGSEA in the germline V gene. The CDR3 contains 15 residues. With 5 bases removed from V and 9 bases from J, the gap between germline ends came to 23 bases. The CDR3 DNA follows: TGCAGCGTTATCCCTCAATTTGCGGAGGTGGGTGAGCAGTTCTTC. As protein: CSVIPQFAEVGEQFF.